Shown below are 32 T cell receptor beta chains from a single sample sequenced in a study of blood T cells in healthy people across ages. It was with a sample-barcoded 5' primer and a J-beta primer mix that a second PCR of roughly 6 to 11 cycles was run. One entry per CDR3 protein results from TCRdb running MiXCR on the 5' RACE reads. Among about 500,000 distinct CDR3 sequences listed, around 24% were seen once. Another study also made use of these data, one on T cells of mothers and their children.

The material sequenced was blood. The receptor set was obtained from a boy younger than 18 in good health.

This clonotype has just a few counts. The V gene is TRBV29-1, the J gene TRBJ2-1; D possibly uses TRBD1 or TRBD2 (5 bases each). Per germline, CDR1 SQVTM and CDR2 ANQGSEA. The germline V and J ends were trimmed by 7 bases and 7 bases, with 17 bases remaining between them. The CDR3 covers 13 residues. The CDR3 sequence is CSAERGLGNEQFF. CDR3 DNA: TGCAGCGCTGAGAGGGGATTGGGGAATGAGCAGTTCTTC.

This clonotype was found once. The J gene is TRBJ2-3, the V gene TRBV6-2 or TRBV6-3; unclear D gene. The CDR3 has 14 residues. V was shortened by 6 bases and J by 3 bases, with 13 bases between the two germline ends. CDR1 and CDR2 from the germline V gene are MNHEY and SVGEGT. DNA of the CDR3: TGTGCCAGCAGCGATTTCGGTATAACAGATACGCAGTATTTT. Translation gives CASSDFGITDTQYF.

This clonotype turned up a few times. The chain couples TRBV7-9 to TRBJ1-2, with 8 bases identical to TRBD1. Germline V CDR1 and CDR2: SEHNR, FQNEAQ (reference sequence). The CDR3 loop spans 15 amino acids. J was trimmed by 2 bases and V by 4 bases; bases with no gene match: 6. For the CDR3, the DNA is TGTGCCAGCAGCTCGCCCGGGACAGGAAACTATGGCTACACCTTC. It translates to CASSSPGTGNYGYTF.

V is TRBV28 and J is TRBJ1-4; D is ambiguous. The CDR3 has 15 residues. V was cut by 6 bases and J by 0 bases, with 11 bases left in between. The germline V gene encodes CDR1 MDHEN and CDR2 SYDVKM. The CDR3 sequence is CASSNAGTTNEKLFF. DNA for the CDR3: TGTGCCAGCAGCAATGCGGGCACAACTAATGAAAAACTGTTTTTT.

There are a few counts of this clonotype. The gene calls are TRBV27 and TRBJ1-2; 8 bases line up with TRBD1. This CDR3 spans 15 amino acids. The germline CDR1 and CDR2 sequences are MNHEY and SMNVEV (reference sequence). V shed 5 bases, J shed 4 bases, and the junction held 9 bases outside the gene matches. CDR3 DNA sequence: TGTGCCAGCAGTCCTAGACAGGGGACGGGCTATGGCTACACCTTC. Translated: CASSPRQGTGYGYTF.

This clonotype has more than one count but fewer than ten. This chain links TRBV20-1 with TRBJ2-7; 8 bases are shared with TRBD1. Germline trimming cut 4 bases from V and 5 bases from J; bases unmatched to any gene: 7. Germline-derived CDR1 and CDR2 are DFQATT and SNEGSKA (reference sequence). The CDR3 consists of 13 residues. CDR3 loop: CSAMTGEVHEQYF. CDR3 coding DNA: TGCAGTGCTATGACAGGGGAAGTCCACGAGCAGTACTTC.

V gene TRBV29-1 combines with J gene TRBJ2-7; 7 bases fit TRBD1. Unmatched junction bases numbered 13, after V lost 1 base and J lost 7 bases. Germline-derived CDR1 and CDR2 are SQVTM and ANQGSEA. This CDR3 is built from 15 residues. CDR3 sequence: CSVEGDKGASWEQYF. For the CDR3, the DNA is TGCAGCGTTGAAGGGGATAAGGGGGCCTCTTGGGAGCAGTACTTC.

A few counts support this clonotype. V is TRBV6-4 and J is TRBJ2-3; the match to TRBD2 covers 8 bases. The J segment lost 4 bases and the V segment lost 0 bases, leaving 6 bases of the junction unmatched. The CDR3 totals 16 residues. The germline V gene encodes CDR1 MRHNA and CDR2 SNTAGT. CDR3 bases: TGTGCCAGCAGTGACTCGACCGGGGGGGCCCCAGATACGCAGTATTTT. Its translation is CASSDSTGGAPDTQYF.

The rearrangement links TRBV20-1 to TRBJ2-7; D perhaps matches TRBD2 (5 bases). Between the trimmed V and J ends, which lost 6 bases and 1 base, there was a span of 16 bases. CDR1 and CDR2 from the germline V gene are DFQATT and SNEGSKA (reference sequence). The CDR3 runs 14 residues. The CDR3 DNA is TGCAGTGCCCCCGTGGGTCGGGGATCCTACGAGCAGTACTTC. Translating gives CSAPVGRGSYEQYF.

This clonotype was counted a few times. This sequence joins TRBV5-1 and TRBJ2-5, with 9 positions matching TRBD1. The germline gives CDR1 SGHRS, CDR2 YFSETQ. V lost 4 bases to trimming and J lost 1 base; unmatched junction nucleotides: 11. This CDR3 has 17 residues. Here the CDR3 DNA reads TGCGCCAGCAGCGCTGGGGACAGGGTTCTGCGCCAAGAGACCCAGTACTTC. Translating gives CASSAGDRVLRQETQYF.

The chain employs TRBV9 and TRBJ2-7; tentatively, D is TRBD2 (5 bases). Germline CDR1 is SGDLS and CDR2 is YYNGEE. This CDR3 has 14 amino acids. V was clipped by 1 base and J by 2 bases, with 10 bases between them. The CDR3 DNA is TGTGCCAGCAGCGTAACGAGCGGAACCTACGAGCAGTACTTC. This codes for CASSVTSGTYEQYF.

The CDR3 loop is CASSPRGTGGGVEQFF. DNA of the CDR3: TGTGCCAGCAGCCCACGGGGGACTGGCGGGGGGGTCGAGCAGTTCTTC. This chain links TRBV13 with TRBJ2-1; 9 bases fit TRBD2. Germline V gives CDR1 PRHDT, CDR2 FYEKMQ (reference sequence). Unmatched junction bases numbered 15, after V lost 5 bases and J lost 10 bases. This CDR3 region has 16 residues.

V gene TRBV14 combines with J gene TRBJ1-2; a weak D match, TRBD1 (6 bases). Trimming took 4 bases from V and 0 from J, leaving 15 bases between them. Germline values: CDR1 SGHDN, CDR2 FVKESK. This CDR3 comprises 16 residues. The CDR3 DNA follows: TGTGCCAGCAGCCTTATAGGACAGCCAGCTAACTATGGCTACACCTTC. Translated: CASSLIGQPANYGYTF.

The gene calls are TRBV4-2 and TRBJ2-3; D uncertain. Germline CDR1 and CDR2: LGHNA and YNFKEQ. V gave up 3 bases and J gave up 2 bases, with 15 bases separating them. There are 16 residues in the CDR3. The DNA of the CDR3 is TGTGCCAGCAGCCAGGTACCTTTGTCCCCCACAGATACGCAGTATTTT. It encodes CASSQVPLSPTDTQYF.

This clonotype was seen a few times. For the CDR3, the DNA is TGTGCCAGCAGCTTATCCGGGGGCTTAAGGGACACTGAAGCTTTCTTT. This gives the protein CASSLSGGLRDTEAFF. V gene TRBV7-2 combines with J gene TRBJ1-1, with a weak D call TRBD1 (6 bases). V lost 2 bases and J lost 3, with 16 bases in between. The CDR3 is made up of 16 amino acids. Germline lookup yields CDR1 SGHTA and CDR2 FQGNSA. The variable domain in full, completed from reference TRBV7-2 and TRBJ1-1, reads GAGVSQSPSNKVTEKGKDVELRCDPISGHTALYWYRQSLGQGLEFLIYFQGNSAPDKSGLPSDRFSAERTGGSVSTLTIQRTQQEDSAVYLCASSLSGGLRDTEAFFGQGTRLTVV.

The CDR3 is CASSLDRFTDTQYF. The CDR3, as DNA: TGTGCCAGCAGCTTGGACAGGTTCACAGATACGCAGTATTTT. The chain employs TRBV5-4 and TRBJ2-3; D may be TRBD1 (5 bases). CDR1 is SGHNT, CDR2 YYREEE, per germline (reference sequence). This CDR3 comprises 14 residues. V shed 0 bases and J shed 2 bases, with 7 bases lying between them.

CDR3 sequence reads: CASSFRTSGGASLAKNIQYF. CDR3 in DNA: TGTGCCAGCAGTTTCCGGACTAGCGGGGGGGCCTCACTAGCCAAAAACATTCAGTACTTC. The V call is TRBV12-3 or TRBV12-4, the J call TRBJ2-4, with TRBD2 identical over 15 bases. The CDR3 consists of 20 residues. After removal of 3 bases from V and 0 bases from J, the junction contained 9 bases not matched to a gene.

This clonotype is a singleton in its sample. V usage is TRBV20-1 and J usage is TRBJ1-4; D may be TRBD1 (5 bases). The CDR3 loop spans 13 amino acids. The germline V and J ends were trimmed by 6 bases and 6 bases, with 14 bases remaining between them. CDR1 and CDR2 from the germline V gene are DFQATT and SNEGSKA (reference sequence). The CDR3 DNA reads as TGCAGTGCCAGGAAGGGGTTTTATGAAAAACTGTTTTTT. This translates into CSARKGFYEKLFF.

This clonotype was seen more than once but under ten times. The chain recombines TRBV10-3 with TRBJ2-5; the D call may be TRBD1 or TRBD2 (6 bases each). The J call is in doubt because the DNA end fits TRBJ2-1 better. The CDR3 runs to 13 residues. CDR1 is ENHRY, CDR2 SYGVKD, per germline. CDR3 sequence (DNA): TGTGCCATCCAGGAGGGGGTAAGGAGTGAGCAGTTCTTC. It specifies CAIQEGVRSEQFF.

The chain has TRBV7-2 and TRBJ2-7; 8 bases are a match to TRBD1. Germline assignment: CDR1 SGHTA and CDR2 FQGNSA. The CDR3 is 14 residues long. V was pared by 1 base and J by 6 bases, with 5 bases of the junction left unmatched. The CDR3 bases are TGTGCCAGCAGCTTAGTGCACAGGGGGTCCGAGCAGTACTTC. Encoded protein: CASSLVHRGSEQYF. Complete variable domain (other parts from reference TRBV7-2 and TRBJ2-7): GAGVSQSPSNKVTEKGKDVELRCDPISGHTALYWYRQSLGQGLEFLIYFQGNSAPDKSGLPSDRFSAERTGGSVSTLTIQRTQQEDSAVYLCASSLVHRGSEQYFGPGTRLTVT.

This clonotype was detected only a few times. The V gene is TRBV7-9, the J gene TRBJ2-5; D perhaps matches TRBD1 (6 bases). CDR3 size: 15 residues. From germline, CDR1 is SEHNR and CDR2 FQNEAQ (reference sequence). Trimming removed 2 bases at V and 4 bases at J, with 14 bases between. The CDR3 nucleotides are TGTGCCAGCAGCTTATCAGGGCAGGGGCGAGAGACCCAGTACTTC. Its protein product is CASSLSGQGRETQYF.

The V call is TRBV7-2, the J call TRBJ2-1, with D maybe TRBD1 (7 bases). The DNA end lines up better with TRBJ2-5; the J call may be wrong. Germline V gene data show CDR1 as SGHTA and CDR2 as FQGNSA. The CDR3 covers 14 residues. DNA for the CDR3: TGTGCCAGCAGCAAAGCAGGGGGGCCGGAGACCCAGTACTTC. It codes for CASSKAGGPETQYF.

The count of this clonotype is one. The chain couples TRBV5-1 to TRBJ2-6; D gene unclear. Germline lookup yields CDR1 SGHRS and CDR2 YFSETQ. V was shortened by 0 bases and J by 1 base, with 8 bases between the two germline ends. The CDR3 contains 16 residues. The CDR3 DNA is TGCGCCAGCAGCTTGGCCTGGTCTTCTGGGGCCAACGTCCTGACTTTC. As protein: CASSLAWSSGANVLTF.

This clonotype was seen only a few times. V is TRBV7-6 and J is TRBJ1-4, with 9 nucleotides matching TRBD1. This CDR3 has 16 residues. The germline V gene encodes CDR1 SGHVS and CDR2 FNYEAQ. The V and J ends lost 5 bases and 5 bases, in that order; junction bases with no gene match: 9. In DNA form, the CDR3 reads TGTGCCAGCAGCCGGACAGGGGCCGATTTCAATGAAAAACTGTTTTTT. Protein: CASSRTGADFNEKLFF.

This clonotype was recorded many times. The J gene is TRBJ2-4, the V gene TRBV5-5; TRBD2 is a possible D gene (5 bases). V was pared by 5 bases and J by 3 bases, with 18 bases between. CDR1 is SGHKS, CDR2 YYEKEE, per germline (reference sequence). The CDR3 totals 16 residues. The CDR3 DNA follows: TGTGCCAGCAGTCCCCCGGGAAGAGCGGTCAAAAACATTCAGTACTTC. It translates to CASSPPGRAVKNIQYF.

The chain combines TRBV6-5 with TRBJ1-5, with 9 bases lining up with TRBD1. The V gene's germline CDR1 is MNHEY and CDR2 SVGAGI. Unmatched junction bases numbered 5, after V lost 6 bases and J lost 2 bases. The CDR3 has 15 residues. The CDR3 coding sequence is TGTGCCAGCAGGCCACAGGGGGCAGGCAATCAGCCCCAGCATTTT. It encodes CASRPQGAGNQPQHF.

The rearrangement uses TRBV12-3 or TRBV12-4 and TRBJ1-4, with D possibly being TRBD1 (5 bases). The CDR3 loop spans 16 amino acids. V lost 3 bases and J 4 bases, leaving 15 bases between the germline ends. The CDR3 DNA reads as TGTGCCAGCAGTTTCCTCCCGGGACTCAATAATGAAAAACTGTTTTTT. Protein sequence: CASSFLPGLNNEKLFF.

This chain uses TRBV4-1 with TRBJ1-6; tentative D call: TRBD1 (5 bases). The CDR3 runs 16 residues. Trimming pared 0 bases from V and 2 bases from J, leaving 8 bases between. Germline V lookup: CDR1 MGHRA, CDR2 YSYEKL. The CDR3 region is CASSQDGGAYNSPLHF. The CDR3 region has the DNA TGCGCCAGCAGCCAAGATGGGGGGGCCTATAATTCACCCCTCCACTTT.

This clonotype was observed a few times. CDR3 sequence: CASSYSSGEKLFF. In DNA, the CDR3 is TGTGCCAGCAGTTACTCGAGTGGCGAAAAACTGTTTTTT. The rearrangement joins TRBV6-5 to TRBJ1-4; D remains ambiguous. The CDR3 consists of 13 residues. V was cut by 0 bases and J by 8 bases, with 7 bases left in between. Germline V gives CDR1 MNHEY, CDR2 SVGAGI.

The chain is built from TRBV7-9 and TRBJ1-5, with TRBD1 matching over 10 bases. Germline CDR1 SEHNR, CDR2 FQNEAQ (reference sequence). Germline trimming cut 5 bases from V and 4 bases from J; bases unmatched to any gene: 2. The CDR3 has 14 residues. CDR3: CASSQGQGNQPQHF. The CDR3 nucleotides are TGTGCCAGCAGCCAGGGACAGGGGAATCAGCCCCAGCATTTT.

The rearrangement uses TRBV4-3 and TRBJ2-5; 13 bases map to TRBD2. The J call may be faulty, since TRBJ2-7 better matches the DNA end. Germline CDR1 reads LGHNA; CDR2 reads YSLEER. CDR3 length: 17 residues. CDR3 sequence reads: CASSQQAGGLAGAEQYF. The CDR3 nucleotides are TGCGCCAGCAGCCAACAGGCAGGAGGACTAGCGGGAGCCGAGCAGTACTTC.

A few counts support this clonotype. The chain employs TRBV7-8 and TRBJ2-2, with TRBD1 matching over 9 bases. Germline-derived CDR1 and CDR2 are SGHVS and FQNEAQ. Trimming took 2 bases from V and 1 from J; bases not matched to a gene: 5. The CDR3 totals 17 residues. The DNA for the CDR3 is TGTGCCAGCAGCTTAAGAAGGACAGGGGTGAACACCGGGGAGCTGTTTTTT. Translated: CASSLRRTGVNTGELFF.